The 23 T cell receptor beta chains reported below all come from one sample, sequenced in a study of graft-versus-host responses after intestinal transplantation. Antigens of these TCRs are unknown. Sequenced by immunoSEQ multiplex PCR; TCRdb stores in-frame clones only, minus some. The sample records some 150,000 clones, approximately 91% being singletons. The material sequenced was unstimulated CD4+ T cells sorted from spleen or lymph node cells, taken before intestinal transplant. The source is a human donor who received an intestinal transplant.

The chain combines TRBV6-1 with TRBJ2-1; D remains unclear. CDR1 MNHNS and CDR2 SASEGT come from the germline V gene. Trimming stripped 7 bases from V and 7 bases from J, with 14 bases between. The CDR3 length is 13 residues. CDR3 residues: CASISSTPNEQFF. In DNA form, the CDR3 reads TGTGCCAGCATCTCGTCGACCCCGAATGAGCAGTTCTTC.

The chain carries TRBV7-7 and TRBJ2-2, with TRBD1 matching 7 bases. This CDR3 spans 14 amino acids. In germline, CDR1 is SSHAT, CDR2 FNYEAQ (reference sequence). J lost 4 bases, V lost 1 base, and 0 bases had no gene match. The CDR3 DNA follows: TGTGCCAGCAGCTTAGACAGGGGCACCGGGGAGCTGTTTTTT. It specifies CASSLDRGTGELFF.

The CDR3, as DNA: TGTGCCAGCAGGGCCGGGACAGGCGCCTATGGCTACACCTTC. Its translation is CASRAGTGAYGYTF. This chain links TRBV2 with TRBJ1-2; TRBD1 matches 8 bases. Looked up from germline, CDR1 is SNHLY and CDR2 is FYNNEI. V lost 6 bases and J lost 4; bases outside the gene matches: 7. The CDR3 runs to 14 residues.

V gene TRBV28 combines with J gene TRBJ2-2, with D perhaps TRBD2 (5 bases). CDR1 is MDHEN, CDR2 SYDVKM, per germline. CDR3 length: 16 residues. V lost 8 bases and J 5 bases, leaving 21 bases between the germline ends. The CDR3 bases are TGTGCCAGCGACGAATACGGAGGACTCGGAACCGGGGAGCTGTTTTTT. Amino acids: CASDEYGGLGTGELFF.

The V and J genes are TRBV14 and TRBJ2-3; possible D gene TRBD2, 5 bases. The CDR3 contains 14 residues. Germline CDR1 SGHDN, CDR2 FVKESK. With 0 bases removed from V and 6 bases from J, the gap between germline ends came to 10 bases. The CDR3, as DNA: TGTGCCAGCAGCCAAGATCTAGCTCTCGATACGCAGTATTTT. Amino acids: CASSQDLALDTQYF. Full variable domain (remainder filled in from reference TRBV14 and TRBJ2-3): EAGVTQFPSHSVIEKGQTVTLRCDPISGHDNLYWYRRVMGKEIKFLLHFVKESKQDESGMPNNRFLAERTGGTYSTLKVQPAELEDSGVYFCASSQDLALDTQYFGPGTRLTVL.

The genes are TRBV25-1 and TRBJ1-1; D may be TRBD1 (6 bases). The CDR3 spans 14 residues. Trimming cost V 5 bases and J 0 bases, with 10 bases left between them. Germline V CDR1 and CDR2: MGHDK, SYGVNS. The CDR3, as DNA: TGTGCCAGCAGTAACGGACAGCTGAACACTGAAGCTTTCTTT. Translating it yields CASSNGQLNTEAFF. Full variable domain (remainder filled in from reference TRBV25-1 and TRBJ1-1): EADIYQTPRYLVIGTGKKITLECSQTMGHDKMYWYQQDPGMELHLIHYSYGVNSTEKGDLSSESTVSRIRTEHFPLTLESARPSHTSQYLCASSNGQLNTEAFFGQGTRLTVV.

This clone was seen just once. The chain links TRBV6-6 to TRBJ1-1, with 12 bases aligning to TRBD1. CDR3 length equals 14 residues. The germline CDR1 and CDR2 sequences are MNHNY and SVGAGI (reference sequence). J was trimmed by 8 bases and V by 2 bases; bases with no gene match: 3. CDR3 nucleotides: TGTGCCAGCAGTTACGGGACAGGGGGCGCCGAAGCTTTCTTT. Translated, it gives CASSYGTGGAEAFF.

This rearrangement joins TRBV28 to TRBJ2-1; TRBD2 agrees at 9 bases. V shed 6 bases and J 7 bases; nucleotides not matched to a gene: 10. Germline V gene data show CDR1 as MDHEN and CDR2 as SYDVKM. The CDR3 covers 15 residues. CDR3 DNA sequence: TGTGCCAGCAGACAACCGGGACTAGCTAATAATGAGCAGTTCTTC. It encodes CASRQPGLANNEQFF.

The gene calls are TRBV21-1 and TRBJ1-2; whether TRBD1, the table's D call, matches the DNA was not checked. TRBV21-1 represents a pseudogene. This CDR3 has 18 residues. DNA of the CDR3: TGTGCCAGCAGCAAAGGATTTGGCGGACAGGCCTGTGACTATGGCTACACCTTC. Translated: CASSKGFGGQACDYGYTF.

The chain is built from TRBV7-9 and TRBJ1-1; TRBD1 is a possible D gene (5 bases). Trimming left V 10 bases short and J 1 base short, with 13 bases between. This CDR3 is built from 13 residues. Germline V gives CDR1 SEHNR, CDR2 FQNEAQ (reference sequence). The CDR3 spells CATHDRRNTEAFF. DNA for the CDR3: TGTGCCACCCACGACAGAAGGAACACTGAAGCTTTCTTT.

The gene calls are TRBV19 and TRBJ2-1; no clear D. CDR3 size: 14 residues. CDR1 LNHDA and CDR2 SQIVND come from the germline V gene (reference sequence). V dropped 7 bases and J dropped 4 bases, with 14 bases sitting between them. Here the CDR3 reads CASKQPSLYNEQFF. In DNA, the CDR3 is TGTGCCAGTAAACAGCCCTCCCTATACAATGAGCAGTTCTTC.

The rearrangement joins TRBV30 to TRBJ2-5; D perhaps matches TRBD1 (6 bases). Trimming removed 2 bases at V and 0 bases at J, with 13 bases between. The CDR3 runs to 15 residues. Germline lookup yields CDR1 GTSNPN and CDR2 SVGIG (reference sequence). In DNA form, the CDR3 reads TGTGCCTGGAGTCCCGGACAGACGTACCAAGAGACCCAGTACTTC. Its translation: CAWSPGQTYQETQYF. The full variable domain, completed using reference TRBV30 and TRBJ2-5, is SQTIHQWPATLVQPVGSPLSLECTVEGTSNPNLYWYRQAAGRGLQLLFYSVGIGQISSEVPQNLSASRPQDRQFILSSKKLLLSDSGFYLCAWSPGQTYQETQYFGPGTRLLVL.

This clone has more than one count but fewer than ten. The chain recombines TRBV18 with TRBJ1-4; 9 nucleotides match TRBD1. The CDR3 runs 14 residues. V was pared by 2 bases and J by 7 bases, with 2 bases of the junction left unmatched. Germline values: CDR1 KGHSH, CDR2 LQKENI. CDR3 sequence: CASSPMGQGEKLFF. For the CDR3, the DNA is TGTGCCAGCTCACCAATGGGACAGGGTGAAAAACTGTTTTTT.

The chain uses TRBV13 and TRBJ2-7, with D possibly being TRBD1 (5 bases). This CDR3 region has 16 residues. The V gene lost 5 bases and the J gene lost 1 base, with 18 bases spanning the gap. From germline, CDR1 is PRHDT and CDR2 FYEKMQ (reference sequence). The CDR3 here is CASSQDLQVGSYEQYF. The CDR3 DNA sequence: TGTGCCAGCAGCCAAGATTTACAGGTGGGTTCCTACGAGCAGTACTTC.

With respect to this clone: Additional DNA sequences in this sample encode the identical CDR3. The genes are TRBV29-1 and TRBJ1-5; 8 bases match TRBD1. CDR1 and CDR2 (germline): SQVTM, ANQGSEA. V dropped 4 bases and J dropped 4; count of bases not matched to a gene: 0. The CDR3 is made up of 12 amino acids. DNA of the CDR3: TGCAGCGTTGGACAGGGGAATCAGCCCCAGCATTTT. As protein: CSVGQGNQPQHF. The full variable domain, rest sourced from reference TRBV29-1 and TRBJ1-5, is SAVISQKPSRDICQRGTSLTIQCQVDSQVTMMFWYRQQPGQSLTLIATANQGSEATYESGFVIDKFPISRPNLTFSTLTVSNMSPEDSSIYLCSVGQGNQPQHFGDGTRLSIL.

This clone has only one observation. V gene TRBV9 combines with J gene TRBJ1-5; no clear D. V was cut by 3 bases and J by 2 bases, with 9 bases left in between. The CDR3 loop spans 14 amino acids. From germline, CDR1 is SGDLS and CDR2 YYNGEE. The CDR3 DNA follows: TGTGCCAGCAGCGCTGACAACCGCAATCAGCCCCAGCATTTT. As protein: CASSADNRNQPQHF.

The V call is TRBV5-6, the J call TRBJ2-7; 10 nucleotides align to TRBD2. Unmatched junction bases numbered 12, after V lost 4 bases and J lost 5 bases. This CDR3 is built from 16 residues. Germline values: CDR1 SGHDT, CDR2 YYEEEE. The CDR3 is CASSTYRLAGGDEQYF. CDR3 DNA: TGTGCCAGCAGCACTTATCGACTAGCGGGTGGGGACGAGCAGTACTTC.

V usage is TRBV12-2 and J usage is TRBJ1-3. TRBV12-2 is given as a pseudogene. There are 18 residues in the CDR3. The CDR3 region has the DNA TGTGCAAGTCGCTTATTGGTCAGACGGCCCTCCTCTGGAAACACCATATATTTT. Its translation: CASRLLVRRPSSGNTIYF.

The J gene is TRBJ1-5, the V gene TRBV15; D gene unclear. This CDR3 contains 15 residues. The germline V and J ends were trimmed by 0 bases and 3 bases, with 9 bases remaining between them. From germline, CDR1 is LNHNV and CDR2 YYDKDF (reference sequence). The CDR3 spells CATSREYSPNQPQHF. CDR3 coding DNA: TGTGCCACCAGCAGAGAGTACAGCCCCAATCAGCCCCAGCATTTT.

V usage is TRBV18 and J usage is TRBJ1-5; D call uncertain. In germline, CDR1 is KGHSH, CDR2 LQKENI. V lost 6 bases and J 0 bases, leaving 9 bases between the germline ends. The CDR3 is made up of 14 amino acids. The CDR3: CASSPTDSNQPQHF. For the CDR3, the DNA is TGTGCCAGCTCGCCAACGGATAGCAATCAGCCCCAGCATTTT.

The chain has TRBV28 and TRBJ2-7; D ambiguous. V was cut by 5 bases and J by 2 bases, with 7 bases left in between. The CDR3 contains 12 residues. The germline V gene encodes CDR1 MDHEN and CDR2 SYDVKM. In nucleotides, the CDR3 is TGTGCCAGCAGTCAGAAGACCTACGAGCAGTACTTC. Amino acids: CASSQKTYEQYF.

CDR3 bases: TGTGCCAGTAGTATAGGCGACAGAAACTATGGCTACACCTTC. Protein sequence: CASSIGDRNYGYTF. This chain joins TRBV19 and TRBJ1-2; perhaps TRBD1 as D (5 bases). Germline values: CDR1 LNHDA, CDR2 SQIVND (reference sequence). This CDR3 contains 14 residues. V was clipped by 1 base and J by 2 bases, with 8 bases between them.

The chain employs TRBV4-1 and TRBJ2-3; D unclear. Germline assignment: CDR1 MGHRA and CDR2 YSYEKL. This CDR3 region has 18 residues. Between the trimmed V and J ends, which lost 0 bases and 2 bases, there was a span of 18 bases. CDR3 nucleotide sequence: TGCGCCAGCAGCCAAGATCCCCTACGGAGCTCAGACACAGATACGCAGTATTTT. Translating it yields CASSQDPLRSSDTDTQYF.